Below, one TCR beta chain is given with its context. This CDR3 contains 13 residues. Germline V gene lookup returns CDR1 SGHAT and CDR2 FQNNGV. This sample was included in a study of cytomegalovirus exposure and HLA in healthy donors. Use of 60 Vbeta and 13 Jbeta primers characterized the PCR. The data were produced by immunoSEQ multiplex PCR, yet TCRdb's version contains in-frame clones alone and is incomplete. The sample includes approximately 240,000 clones, around 80% of them seen just once. The source material was PBMCs. The rearrangement links TRBV11-2 to TRBJ2-5; 9 nucleotides align to TRBD1. The J call may not be correct, given that the DNA end is closer to TRBJ2-7. This TCR was recovered from a woman aged 40-49 years in good health and CMV-seronegative. The CDR3 DNA reads TGTGCCAGCAGCGAGGGACAGGGCGACGAGCAGTACTTC. This gives the protein CASSEGQGDEQYF.